The T cell receptor (beta chain) under discussion was sequenced for a study of blood T cell repertoires in COVID-19. Followed longitudinally, the Seattle patients had been enrolled during active infection. The protocol was immunoSEQ multiplex PCR, while the TCRdb copy is restricted to in-frame clones and leaves out a portion. Among around 470,000 clones listed, 80% to 90% were seen once. The sample consisted of peripheral blood. The TCR comes from a man younger than 35 with COVID-19, enrolled during active disease.

The CDR3 nucleotides are TGTGCCAGCAGAATCATGGGGACTACCCACTACGAGCAGTACTTC. Its protein product is CASRIMGTTHYEQYF. The V gene is TRBV11-2, the J gene TRBJ2-7; 7 positions agree with TRBD2. This CDR3 has 15 residues. The V segment lost 6 bases and the J segment 3 bases; nucleotides outside the gene matches: 11. Per germline, CDR1 SGHAT and CDR2 FQNNGV.